These 27 T cell receptor beta chains originate from one sample sequenced in a study of cytomegalovirus exposure and HLA in healthy donors. It was with 60 Vbeta and 13 Jbeta primers that the PCR ran. The protocol was immunoSEQ multiplex PCR, while the TCRdb copy is restricted to in-frame clones and leaves out a portion. In the table there are about 140,000 clones, around 80% of which are singletons. Sequenced material: PBMCs. The origin of the receptors is a man younger than 45 in good health and CMV-seronegative.

The CDR3 bases are TGTGCCAGCAGTGTTGGGACAGATCCCTATGGCTACACCTTC. Protein product: CASSVGTDPYGYTF. The chain couples TRBV6-1 to TRBJ1-2, with 7 bases lining up with TRBD1. J lost 4 bases, V lost 4 bases, and 6 bases had no gene match. CDR1 and CDR2 from the germline V gene are MNHNS and SASEGT. The CDR3 covers 14 residues.

This clone is a singleton in its sample. The J gene is TRBJ1-2, the V gene TRBV5-1; possible D gene TRBD1, 5 bases. Between the trimmed V and J ends, which lost 3 bases and 0 bases, there was a span of 12 bases. The germline V gene encodes CDR1 SGHRS and CDR2 YFSETQ. The CDR3 covers 15 residues. The CDR3 DNA reads as TGCGCCAGCAGCTCGGGGGTTTTAGCTAACTATGGCTACACCTTC. Amino acids: CASSSGVLANYGYTF.

This clone was found a few times. This chain joins TRBV4-2 and TRBJ1-4; D is undetermined. The V end lost 4 bases, the J end lost 2 bases, and 14 bases lay between the germline ends. The CDR3 sequence is 16 residues long. Germline V gene lookup returns CDR1 LGHNA and CDR2 YNFKEQ. The CDR3 nucleotides read TGTGCCAGCAGCCCCCACTCGAGGGCTACTAATGAAAAACTGTTTTTT. Residues: CASSPHSRATNEKLFF.

In its sample, this clone was seen a few times. The chain links TRBV6-6 to TRBJ1-5; maybe TRBD1 (6 bases). CDR3 length: 14 residues. CDR1 and CDR2 from the germline V gene are MNHNY and SVGAGI (reference sequence). Trimming removed 1 base from V and 7 bases from J, with 11 bases in between. The CDR3 sequence is CASSYYTGSQPQHF. The CDR3 DNA is TGTGCCAGCAGTTACTATACAGGGAGCCAGCCCCAGCATTTT.

Regarding this clone: In the same sample, other DNA sequences code for this CDR3. The gene calls are TRBV2 and TRBJ1-3, with 8 bases that match TRBD1. Germline V gene data show CDR1 as SNHLY and CDR2 as FYNNEI. V shed 2 bases, J shed 1 base, and the junction held 1 base outside the gene matches. This CDR3 is built from 15 residues. CDR3 bases: TGTGCCAGCAGTGAAAGACAGGGGTCTGGAAACACCATATATTTT. This sequence encodes CASSERQGSGNTIYF.

This clone was counted a few times. This chain uses TRBV6-4 with TRBJ2-7; 7 positions match TRBD2. This CDR3 has 13 residues. Germline-derived CDR1 and CDR2 are MRHNA and SNTAGT. The J segment lost 6 bases and the V segment lost 5 bases, leaving 7 bases of the junction unmatched. The CDR3 sequence is CASSSGEGGEQYF. CDR3 DNA: TGTGCCAGCAGTTCCGGGGAGGGAGGCGAGCAGTACTTC.

This chain joins TRBV10-3 and TRBJ1-3, with TRBD1 matching over 7 bases. The CDR3 totals 18 residues. Germline V gene data show CDR1 as ENHRY and CDR2 as SYGVKD. Losses at the gene ends were 0 bases for V and 0 bases for J; bases not matched to a gene: 8. The CDR3 nucleotides read TGTGCCATCAGTGAGTCGAGAGGGACAGTTTACTCTGGAAACACCATATATTTT. Its translation: CAISESRGTVYSGNTIYF.

On this clone: A read error may account for a junction end that differs from germline. This chain connects TRBV5-4 to TRBJ1-2; no definite D call. The CDR3 is made up of 12 amino acids. The germline V gene has CDR1 SGHNT and CDR2 YYREEE (reference sequence). CDR3 sequence reads: CASSLGRQRLAF. CDR3 bases: TGTGCCAGCAGCTTGGGCCGGCAGCGCTTAGCCTTC. The complete variable domain, with remaining parts taken from reference TRBV5-4 and TRBJ1-2, reads ETGVTQSPTHLIKTRGQQVTLRCSSQSGHNTVSWYQQALGQGPQFIFQYYREEENGRGNFPPRFSGLQFPNYSSELNVNALELDDSALYLCASSLGRQRLAFGSGTRLTVV.

V usage is TRBV6-5 and J usage is TRBJ1-6; TRBD1 matches 8 bases. There are 14 residues in the CDR3. Per germline, CDR1 MNHEY and CDR2 SVGAGI. V gave up 5 bases and J gave up 7 bases; unmatched junction bases: 4. The CDR3: CASSDRGGNSPLHF. CDR3 nucleotides: TGTGCCAGCAGTGACAGGGGAGGGAATTCACCCCTCCACTTT.

V and J are TRBV5-1 and TRBJ2-6; D unclear. This CDR3 has 15 residues. V lost 6 bases and J lost 1, with 11 bases in between. Per germline, CDR1 SGHRS and CDR2 YFSETQ. The CDR3, as DNA: TGCGCCAGCACCCTTCTCAGTTCTGGGGCCAACGTCCTGACTTTC. This gives the protein CASTLLSSGANVLTF.

This clone came up once. The chain has TRBV2 and TRBJ2-1; 12 bases fit TRBD2. Germline-derived CDR1 and CDR2 are SNHLY and FYNNEI. The CDR3 spans 22 residues. J was trimmed by 4 bases and V by 6 bases; bases with no gene match: 25. The CDR3 DNA follows: TGTGCCAGCAGGCCCCTCCGTCGACTAGCGGGGGAGCACCTCTACCTTTACAATGAGCAGTTCTTC. Encoded protein: CASRPLRRLAGEHLYLYNEQFF.

CDR3 sequence (DNA): TGCGCCAGCAGCCAAGGACTACAGGGCGGTTCCTACAATGAGCAGTTCTTC. As protein: CASSQGLQGGSYNEQFF. The chain employs TRBV4-1 and TRBJ2-1, with D perhaps TRBD1 (6 bases). CDR3 size: 17 residues. V dropped 1 base and J dropped 1 base, with 14 bases sitting between them. From germline, CDR1 is MGHRA and CDR2 YSYEKL.

The J gene is TRBJ1-1, the V gene TRBV5-4; unclear D gene. V gave up 5 bases and J gave up 10 bases, with 15 bases separating them. This CDR3 comprises 12 residues. CDR1 and CDR2 from the germline V gene are SGHNT and YYREEE (reference sequence). This CDR3 is CASSAYRERAFF. As DNA, the CDR3 is TGTGCCAGCAGTGCCTACCGGGAAAGAGCTTTCTTT. Full variable domain (missing parts from reference TRBV5-4 and TRBJ1-1): ETGVTQSPTHLIKTRGQQVTLRCSSQSGHNTVSWYQQALGQGPQFIFQYYREEENGRGNFPPRFSGLQFPNYSSELNVNALELDDSALYLCASSAYRERAFFGQGTRLTVV.

This clone occurred a few times. V usage is TRBV27 and J usage is TRBJ1-4; 9 bases map to TRBD1. The CDR3 totals 18 residues. Germline CDR1 is MNHEY and CDR2 is SMNVEV (reference sequence). J was trimmed by 4 bases and V by 2 bases; bases with no gene match: 11. In DNA, the CDR3 is TGTGCCAGCAGTTTAAAGTCTAACAGGGGGCGCGGTAATGAAAAACTGTTTTTT. Protein: CASSLKSNRGRGNEKLFF.

This clone appeared a few times. An end of the junction does not agree with germline; a read error may underlie this. The J gene is TRBJ1-2, the V gene TRBV5-1; a weak D match, TRBD1 (6 bases). The germline V gene encodes CDR1 SGHRS and CDR2 YFSETQ. This CDR3 spans 13 amino acids. The CDR3 bases are TGCGCCAGCAGCTTGGGGGACACCAATGGCTACCCCTTC. Protein: CASSLGDTNGYPF.

The V call is TRBV4-1, the J call TRBJ1-1; TRBD1 might be the D (6 bases). V lost 1 base to trimming and J lost 1 base, with 13 bases between them. Per germline, CDR1 MGHRA and CDR2 YSYEKL. This CDR3 spans 16 amino acids. The CDR3: CASSQALEGQNTEAFF. The CDR3 DNA sequence: TGCGCCAGCAGCCAAGCTTTAGAGGGACAGAACACTGAAGCTTTCTTT.

The chain joins TRBV28 to TRBJ1-1; D is ambiguous. V lost 5 bases, J lost 1 base, and 11 bases lay in between. The CDR3 length is 14 residues. Germline-derived CDR1 and CDR2 are MDHEN and SYDVKM. This CDR3 is CASSTTPGNTEAFF. The CDR3 nucleotides are TGTGCCAGCAGTACAACCCCAGGGAACACTGAAGCTTTCTTT.

The chain joins TRBV2 to TRBJ2-3; TRBD2 agrees at 14 bases. The CDR3 sequence is 16 residues long. V was clipped by 11 bases and J by 6 bases; unmatched bases: 13. Germline V lookup: CDR1 SNHLY, CDR2 FYNNEI. CDR3 in DNA: TGTGCCGGCCTCCCGACTAGCGGGAGGGCCCGGGATACGCAGTATTTT. Protein sequence: CAGLPTSGRARDTQYF. The full variable domain, with the rest looked up from reference TRBV2 and TRBJ2-3, is EPEVTQTPSHQVTQMGQEVILRCVPISNHLYFYWYRQILGQKVEFLVSFYNNEISEKSEIFDDQFSVERPDGSNFTLKIRSTKLEDSAMYFCAGLPTSGRARDTQYFGPGTRLTVL.

V usage is TRBV5-1 and J usage is TRBJ2-5; a weak D match, TRBD1 (6 bases). Germline V gene data show CDR1 as SGHRS and CDR2 as YFSETQ. The CDR3 extends over 13 amino acids. V lost 3 bases, J lost 11 bases, and 17 bases lay in between. The CDR3 loop is CASSSLRDKEQYF. The CDR3 bases are TGCGCCAGCAGCTCCCTCCGGGACAAGGAGCAGTACTTC. The variable domain in full, with the rest retrieved from reference TRBV5-1 and TRBJ2-5, is KAGVTQTPRYLIKTRGQQVTLSCSPISGHRSVSWYQQTPGQGLQFLFEYFSETQRNKGNFPGRFSGRQFSNSRSEMNVSTLELGDSALYLCASSSLRDKEQYFGPGTRLLVL.

This chain joins TRBV4-1 and TRBJ1-5; 10 nucleotides line up with TRBD1. Germline V gene lookup returns CDR1 MGHRA and CDR2 YSYEKL. With V trimmed by 0 bases and J by 9 bases, 5 bases remained unmatched. The CDR3 is 15 amino acids. The CDR3 DNA sequence: TGCGCCAGCAGCCAAGAGGGACAGGGGATGATGCCCCAGCATTTT. This sequence encodes CASSQEGQGMMPQHF.

The chain employs TRBV4-1 and TRBJ2-7, with 8 bases that match TRBD1. V shed 3 bases and J 1 base; nucleotides not matched to a gene: 5. Germline lookup yields CDR1 MGHRA and CDR2 YSYEKL. This CDR3 is 15 amino acids long. For the CDR3, the DNA is TGCGCCAGCAGCCACGGACAGGGCCCTTCCTACGAGCAGTACTTC. Residues: CASSHGQGPSYEQYF.

This chain connects TRBV6-1 to TRBJ2-5; maybe TRBD1 (6 bases). V lost 0 bases and J lost 4, with 18 bases in between. Germline V gene lookup returns CDR1 MNHNS and CDR2 SASEGT. CDR3 size: 17 residues. CDR3: CASSEARFSGDGETQYF. The CDR3 nucleotides read TGTGCCAGCAGTGAAGCACGATTTTCAGGGGATGGAGAGACCCAGTACTTC.

V and J are TRBV4-1 and TRBJ2-6; TRBD1 agrees at 8 bases. The CDR3 runs 17 residues. Germline CDR1 and CDR2: MGHRA and YSYEKL. The V and J ends lost 0 bases and 3 bases, in that order; junction bases with no gene match: 4. The DNA of the CDR3 is TGCGCCAGCAGCCAAGATCAGGGGGCAGGTGGGGCCAACGTCCTGACTTTC. Translation gives CASSQDQGAGGANVLTF.

V gene TRBV28 combines with J gene TRBJ2-7; D might be TRBD1 (6 bases). CDR3 size: 14 residues. Between the trimmed V and J ends, which lost 6 bases and 7 bases, there was a span of 19 bases. Germline V gene lookup returns CDR1 MDHEN and CDR2 SYDVKM. CDR3 in DNA: TGTGCCAGCAGACGGGCAGGGGAAACGGGTGAGCAGTACTTC. It yields the protein CASRRAGETGEQYF. Combining the CDR3 with reference TRBV28 and TRBJ2-7 gives the whole variable domain DVKVTQSSRYLVKRTGEKVFLECVQDMDHENMFWYRQDPGLGLRLIYFSYDVKMKEKGDIPEGYSVSREKKERFSLILESASTNQTSMYLCASRRAGETGEQYFGPGTRLTVT.

This rearrangement joins TRBV5-1 to TRBJ1-1, with no clear D. Looked up from germline, CDR1 is SGHRS and CDR2 is YFSETQ. The CDR3 contains 17 residues. Between the trimmed V and J ends, which lost 2 bases and 1 base, there was a span of 18 bases. CDR3 nucleotides: TGCGCCAGCAGCTTAGTCTATCGGGGAAGAAAGAACACTGAAGCTTTCTTT. The encoded protein is CASSLVYRGRKNTEAFF.

The J gene is TRBJ2-2, the V gene TRBV4-1, with 10 bases aligning to TRBD2. The CDR3 length is 18 residues. Germline V lookup: CDR1 MGHRA, CDR2 YSYEKL. After removal of 0 bases from V and 6 bases from J, the junction contained 10 bases not matched to a gene. The CDR3 region has the DNA TGCGCCAGCAGCCAAGAGACGCCTAGCGGGGGCGGAGCCGGGGAGCTGTTTTTT. Translating gives CASSQETPSGGGAGELFF.

V gene TRBV29-1 combines with J gene TRBJ1-1, with D possibly being TRBD1 (5 bases). The CDR3 contains 12 residues. V lost 4 bases and J 3 bases, leaving 9 bases between the germline ends. CDR1 and CDR2 (germline): SQVTM, ANQGSEA. CDR3 in DNA: TGCAGCGTTGGTGGCAGGGACACTGAAGCTTTCTTT. Translation: CSVGGRDTEAFF. The full variable domain, with the rest looked up from reference TRBV29-1 and TRBJ1-1, is SAVISQKPSRDICQRGTSLTIQCQVDSQVTMMFWYRQQPGQSLTLIATANQGSEATYESGFVIDKFPISRPNLTFSTLTVSNMSPEDSSIYLCSVGGRDTEAFFGQGTRLTVV.